These 2 T cell receptor beta chains were sequenced from one sample in a study of beta chain features in type 1 diabetes. Study-wide results and caveats: When Type 1 diabetes patients were examined, their TCRB CDR3s proved moderately but significantly shorter in all four CD4+ subsets.

Sequenced material consisted of expressed TCRB transcripts (all of the isolated RNA was reverse transcribed). Measured with immunoSEQ multiplex PCR; TCRdb has only the in-frame clones, and not every one. The sample has 300,000 to 400,000 clones, roughly a tenth seen once. Their cognate antigens are unknown. The sample was central memory CD4+ T cells from blood. The origin of the receptors is a man aged 25-45 years with type 1 diabetes.

J is TRBJ1-5 and V is TRBV25-1; possible D gene TRBD1, 5 bases. The CDR3 is 12 amino acids. The germline V and J ends were trimmed by 8 bases and 4 bases, with 9 bases remaining between them. Germline V gene lookup returns CDR1 MGHDK and CDR2 SYGVNS. CDR3 bases: TGTGCCAGCGGGACGGCGAATCAGCCCCAGCATTTT. This codes for CASGTANQPQHF.

This clone appeared a few times. This rearrangement joins TRBV4-3 to TRBJ1-2, with 7 positions matching TRBD1. CDR3 length: 16 residues. Germline V gene lookup returns CDR1 LGHNA and CDR2 YSLEER. V dropped 0 bases and J dropped 2; count of bases not matched to a gene: 6. As DNA, the CDR3 is TGCGCCAGCAGCCAAGAATTTACAGGGGCGAACTATGGCTACACCTTC. As protein: CASSQEFTGANYGYTF.